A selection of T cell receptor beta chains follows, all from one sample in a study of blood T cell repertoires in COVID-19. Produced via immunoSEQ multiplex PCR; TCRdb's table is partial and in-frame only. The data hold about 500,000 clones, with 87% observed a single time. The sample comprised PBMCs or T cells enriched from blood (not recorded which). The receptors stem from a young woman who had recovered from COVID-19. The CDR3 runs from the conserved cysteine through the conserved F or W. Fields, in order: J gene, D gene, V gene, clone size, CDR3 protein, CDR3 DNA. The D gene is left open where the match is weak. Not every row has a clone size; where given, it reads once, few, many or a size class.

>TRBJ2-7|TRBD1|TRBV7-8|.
CASSRDSGQMQYF
TGTGCCAGCAGCCGGGACAGCGGACAGATGCAGTACTTC
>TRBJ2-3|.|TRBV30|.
CAWTLERTDTQYF
TGTGCCTGGACCCTTGAGCGCACAGATACGCAGTATTTT
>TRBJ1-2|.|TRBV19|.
CASSIARDWGYTF
TGTGCCAGTAGTATAGCCAGGGACTGGGGCTACACCTTC
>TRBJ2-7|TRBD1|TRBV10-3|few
CAITRDSRLRNRTYEQYF
TGTGCCATCACTCGGGACAGTAGACTTCGAAACCGAACCTACGAGCAGTACTTC
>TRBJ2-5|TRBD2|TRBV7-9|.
CASSLDGGGVGVETQYF
TGTGCCAGCAGCTTAGATGGCGGGGGAGTGGGTGTGGAGACCCAGTACTTC
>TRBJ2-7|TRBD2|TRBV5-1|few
CASSLEFSGDDEQYF
TGCGCCAGCAGCTTGGAGTTTAGCGGGGATGACGAGCAGTACTTC
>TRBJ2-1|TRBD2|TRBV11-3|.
CASSLSSGGIYNEQFF
TGTGCCAGCAGCTTGTCGTCCGGGGGGATCTACAATGAGCAGTTCTTC
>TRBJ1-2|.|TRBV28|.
CASRSRGDYTF
TGTGCCAGCAGATCGCGGGGGGACTACACCTTC
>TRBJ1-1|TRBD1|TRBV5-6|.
CASSFTGGTEAFF
TGTGCCAGCAGCTTCACAGGGGGCACTGAAGCTTTCTTT
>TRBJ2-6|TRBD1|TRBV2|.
CASSEDRVSVLTF
TGTGCCAGCAGTGAGGACAGGGTCTCCGTCCTGACTTTC
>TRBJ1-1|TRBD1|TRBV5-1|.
CASRLRDRKAEAFF
TGCGCCAGCCGACTCCGGGACAGGAAAGCTGAAGCTTTCTTT
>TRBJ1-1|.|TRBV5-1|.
CASSLVGMRENTEAFF
TGCGCCAGCAGCTTGGTAGGGATGAGGGAGAACACTGAAGCTTTCTTT
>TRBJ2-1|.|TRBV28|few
CASASPTLGGEQFF
TGTGCCAGCGCTTCACCAACACTCGGGGGTGAGCAGTTCTTC
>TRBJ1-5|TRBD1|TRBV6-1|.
CASSELPGQGYFQPQHF
TGTGCCAGCAGTGAACTACCGGGACAGGGGTATTTTCAGCCCCAGCATTTT
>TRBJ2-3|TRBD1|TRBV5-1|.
CASSLGHGLDRGRDTQYF
TGCGCCAGCAGCTTGGGACACGGATTGGACAGGGGACGAGATACGCAGTATTTT
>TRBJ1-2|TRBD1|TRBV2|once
CARALQGGNGYTF
TGTGCCAGAGCATTACAGGGGGGAAATGGCTACACCTTC
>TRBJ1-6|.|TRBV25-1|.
CASSWGGRDNSPLHF
TGTGCCAGCAGTTGGGGGGGCAGGGATAATTCACCCCTCCACTTT
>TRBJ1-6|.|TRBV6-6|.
CASSYSAEALHF
TGTGCCAGCAGTTACTCGGCCGAGGCCCTCCACTTT
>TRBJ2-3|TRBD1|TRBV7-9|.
CASSPHPGQGSGNTQYF
TGTGCCAGCAGCCCTCACCCGGGACAGGGCTCGGGAAATACGCAGTATTTT
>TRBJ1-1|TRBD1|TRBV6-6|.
CASRPLAGGLNTEAFF
TGTGCCAGCAGACCCCTGGCAGGGGGTTTGAACACTGAAGCTTTCTTT
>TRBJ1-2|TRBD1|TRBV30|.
CAWTGGYGYTF
TGTGCCTGGACAGGGGGCTATGGCTACACCTTC
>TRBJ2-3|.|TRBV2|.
CASTTGGGTDTQYF
TGTGCCAGCACCACAGGGGGGGGCACAGATACGCAGTATTTT
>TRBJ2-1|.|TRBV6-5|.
CASLRAGGNEQFF
TGTGCCAGCCTAAGAGCCGGGGGTAATGAGCAGTTCTTC
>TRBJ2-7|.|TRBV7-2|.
CASSLEVVREQYF
TGTGCCAGCAGCTTAGAAGTTGTGCGGGAGCAGTACTTC
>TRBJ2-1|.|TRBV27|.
CASSFLVDRNEQFF
TGTGCCAGCAGTTTCCTCGTGGACAGAAATGAGCAGTTCTTC
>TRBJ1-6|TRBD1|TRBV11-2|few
CASSPRTGINTLHF
TGTGCCAGCAGCCCAAGGACAGGCATAAACACCCTCCACTTT
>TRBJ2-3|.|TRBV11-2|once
CASSLEGGLSSTDTQYF
TGTGCCAGCAGCTTAGAGGGGGGGCTGTCTAGCACAGATACGCAGTATTTT
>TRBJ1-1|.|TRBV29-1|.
CSVVAQMNTEAFF
TGCAGCGTTGTCGCACAGATGAACACTGAAGCTTTCTTT
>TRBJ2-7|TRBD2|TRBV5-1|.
CASSLIAGAEQYF
TGCGCCAGCAGCTTGATAGCGGGGGCCGAGCAGTACTTC
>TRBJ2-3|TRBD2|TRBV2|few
CASSALGLAGEGTDTQYF
TGTGCCAGCAGTGCCCTGGGACTAGCGGGGGAGGGGACAGATACGCAGTATTTT
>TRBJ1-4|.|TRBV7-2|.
CASSLNFEKLFF
TGTGCCAGCAGCTTGAACTTTGAAAAACTGTTTTTT
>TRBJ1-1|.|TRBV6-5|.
CASSYYGRAFF
TGTGCCAGCAGTTACTATGGCAGAGCTTTCTTT
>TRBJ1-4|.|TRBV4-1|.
CASSQRGGGVNEKLFF
TGCGCCAGCAGCCAGAGAGGAGGGGGGGTTAATGAAAAACTGTTTTTT
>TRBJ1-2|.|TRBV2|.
CASSYREDYGYTF
TGTGCCAGCAGCTACAGGGAAGACTATGGCTACACCTTC
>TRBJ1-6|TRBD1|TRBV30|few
CAWTKDRGESPLHF
TGTGCCTGGACGAAGGACAGGGGGGAATCACCCCTCCACTTT
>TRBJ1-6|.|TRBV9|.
CASSVGERLYNSPLHF
TGTGCCAGCAGCGTAGGAGAACGGTTGTATAATTCACCCCTCCACTTT
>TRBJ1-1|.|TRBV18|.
CASSPQGKGDTEAFF
TGTGCCAGCTCACCACAGGGTAAGGGGGACACTGAAGCTTTCTTT
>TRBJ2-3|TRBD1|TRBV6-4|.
CASSGQGNTDTQYF
TGTGCCAGCAGTGGACAGGGGAATACAGATACGCAGTATTTT
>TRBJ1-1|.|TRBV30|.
CAWTDRQSTYTEAFF
TGTGCCTGGACCGATCGACAGTCCACATACACTGAAGCTTTCTTT
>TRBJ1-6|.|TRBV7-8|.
CASSLGGRGSNSPLHF
TGTGCCAGCAGCTTAGGAGGAAGGGGGAGTAATTCACCCCTCCACTTT
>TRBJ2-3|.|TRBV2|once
CASSERGGITDTQYF
TGTGCCAGCAGTGAACGAGGGGGAATCACAGATACGCAGTATTTT
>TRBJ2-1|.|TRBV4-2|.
CASSQDPGQLGEQFF
TGTGCCAGCAGCCAAGATCCCGGACAGTTGGGTGAGCAGTTCTTC
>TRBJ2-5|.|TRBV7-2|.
CASSSTGLSAQYF
TGTGCCAGCAGCTCGACGGGACTCTCAGCCCAGTACTTC
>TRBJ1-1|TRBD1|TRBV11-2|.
CASSLQGDEAFF
TGTGCCAGCAGCTTACAGGGGGATGAAGCTTTCTTT
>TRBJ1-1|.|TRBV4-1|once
CASSQHPGQSNTEAFF
TGCGCCAGCAGCCAACATCCGGGACAATCGAACACTGAAGCTTTCTTT
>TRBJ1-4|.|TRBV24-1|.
CATSDWSFSRPHEKLFF
TGTGCCACCAGTGATTGGAGTTTTAGTCGGCCCCATGAAAAACTGTTTTTT
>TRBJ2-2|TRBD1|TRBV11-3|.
CASSSGQGNKGTGELFF
TGTGCCAGCAGCTCCGGACAGGGAAACAAGGGTACCGGGGAGCTGTTTTTT
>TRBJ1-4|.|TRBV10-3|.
CAVKEAGDEKLFF
TGTGCCGTGAAGGAGGCGGGAGATGAAAAACTGTTTTTT
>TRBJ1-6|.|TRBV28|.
CASGRTSSSSPLHF
TGTGCCAGCGGGCGTACCTCATCGTCTTCACCCCTCCACTTT
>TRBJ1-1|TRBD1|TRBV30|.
CAWETGSFTEAFF
TGTGCCTGGGAGACAGGGTCGTTCACTGAAGCTTTCTTT
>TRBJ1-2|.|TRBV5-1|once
CASSTGRGEGYTF
TGCGCCAGCAGCACGGGACGGGGGGAAGGCTACACCTTC
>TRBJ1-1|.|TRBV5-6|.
CASSLAVQGGTEAFF
TGTGCCAGCAGCTTGGCCGTACAGGGTGGCACTGAAGCTTTCTTT